One sample yielded the 30 T cell receptor beta chains listed below, sequenced in a study of T cells in Graves' hyperthyroidism and ophthalmopathy. There were TCR beta CDR3 regions amplified from RNA transcripts. Primed by the HTBI set, a first-round RT-PCR was run on the TCR CDR3. Using its own MiXCR run on the multiplex PCR reads, TCRdb lists one record per CDR3 protein. The sample holds about 420,000 distinct CDR3 sequences, roughly an eighth seen once. The sample taken for sequencing was blood. The receptors were sampled from a woman aged 18-30 years with Graves' hyperthyroidism.

This clonotype was detected ten times or more. The chain links TRBV28 to TRBJ2-7; TRBD2 matches at 11 bases. The CDR3 is 16 residues long. V dropped 6 bases and J dropped 1; count of bases not matched to a gene: 8. CDR1 is MDHEN and CDR2 is SYDVKM in the germline V gene. CDR3 loop: CASSPLGTSGSYEQYF. CDR3 bases: TGTGCCAGCAGCCCTCTTGGGACTAGCGGTTCCTACGAGCAGTACTTC.

This clonotype was observed at least ten times. This chain connects TRBV24-1 to TRBJ2-5, with 10 bases lining up with TRBD1. CDR1 is KGHDR, CDR2 SFDVKD, per germline. The CDR3 contains 13 residues. Trimming at V came to 7 bases and at J to 2 bases, leaving 0 bases not matched to a gene. In DNA form, the CDR3 reads TGTGCCACCAGGGACAGGGGGCAAGAGACCCAGTACTTC. This translates into CATRDRGQETQYF.

This chain links TRBV28 with TRBJ2-7; 9 bases are a match to TRBD1. There are 15 residues in the CDR3. Trimming cost V 5 bases and J 2 bases; bases outside gene matches: 7. CDR1 and CDR2 from the germline V gene are MDHEN and SYDVKM. The CDR3 coding sequence is TGTGCCAGCAGTAGCAGGGACAGGGCTACCTACGAGCAGTACTTC. Protein: CASSSRDRATYEQYF.

This clonotype has a handful of counts. V and J are TRBV11-3 and TRBJ2-1; 9 nucleotides line up with TRBD2. Looked up from germline, CDR1 is SGHNT and CDR2 is YENEEA. With 0 bases clipped from V and 6 bases from J, the junction kept 9 bases outside the gene matches. The CDR3 length is 17 residues. The CDR3 loop is CASSLDRGLAGINEQFF. The CDR3 DNA sequence: TGTGCCAGCAGCTTAGATCGGGGCCTAGCGGGGATCAATGAGCAGTTCTTC.

This clonotype was picked up many times. This chain connects TRBV29-1 to TRBJ2-6; D call uncertain. Trimming shortened V by 2 bases and J by 4 bases, and 9 bases separated the two germline ends. The V gene's germline CDR1 is SQVTM and CDR2 ANQGSEA. The CDR3 loop spans 14 amino acids. CDR3 nucleotide sequence: TGCAGCGTTGAACTGGGTTCCGGGGCCAACGTCCTGACTTTC. Protein: CSVELGSGANVLTF.

The chain links TRBV7-6 to TRBJ2-7, with 12 bases fitting TRBD1. This CDR3 is built from 14 residues. Germline loops: CDR1 SGHVS, CDR2 FNYEAQ. The junction had 8 bases not matched to a gene; V was cut back by 5 bases and J by 9 bases. The CDR3 DNA reads TGTGCCAGCAGCCGGGACAGGGGGCGGAATTGGCAGTACTTC. This gives the protein CASSRDRGRNWQYF.

This clonotype showed up many times. The chain has TRBV29-1 and TRBJ2-7; 8 nucleotides agree with TRBD1. Germline lookup yields CDR1 SQVTM and CDR2 ANQGSEA. V shed 3 bases, J shed 0 bases, and the junction held 4 bases outside the gene matches. CDR3 size: 14 residues. As DNA, the CDR3 is TGCAGCGTTGACGCGGGACAGGACTCCTACGAGCAGTACTTC. Its protein is CSVDAGQDSYEQYF.

The sample holds many counts of this clonotype. The chain couples TRBV20-1 to TRBJ2-7; possible D gene TRBD2, 6 bases. This CDR3 contains 15 residues. Trimming stripped 0 bases from V and 6 bases from J, with 18 bases between. Germline V gene sequence: CDR1 DFQATT, CDR2 SNEGSKA (reference sequence). CDR3 coding DNA: TGCAGTGCTAGAGATCCAGGGCGGGGAGTCTCCGAGCAGTACTTC. It specifies CSARDPGRGVSEQYF.

This clonotype was observed at least ten times. This chain uses TRBV30 with TRBJ2-1; no reliable D call. This CDR3 spans 13 amino acids. V shed 1 base and J shed 0 bases, with 4 bases lying between them. CDR1 is GTSNPN and CDR2 is SVGIG in the germline V gene (reference sequence). CDR3 protein: CAWSANSYNEQFF. CDR3 coding DNA: TGTGCCTGGAGTGCGAACTCCTACAATGAGCAGTTCTTC. The whole variable domain, filled in from reference TRBV30 and TRBJ2-1, reads SQTIHQWPATLVQPVGSPLSLECTVEGTSNPNLYWYRQAAGRGLQLLFYSVGIGQISSEVPQNLSASRPQDRQFILSSKKLLLSDSGFYLCAWSANSYNEQFFGPGTRLTVL.

There are many counts of this clonotype. The chain combines TRBV27 with TRBJ2-7; TRBD1 aligns across 7 bases. Germline V gives CDR1 MNHEY, CDR2 SMNVEV (reference sequence). The CDR3 runs 14 residues. After removal of 5 bases from V and 4 bases from J, the junction contained 8 bases not matched to a gene. In DNA, the CDR3 is TGTGCCAGCAGTATACGACAGGGAAGGTACGAGCAGTACTTC. This encodes CASSIRQGRYEQYF.

The sample holds a few counts of this clonotype. The chain links TRBV5-6 to TRBJ1-5; a weak D match, TRBD1 (5 bases). In germline, CDR1 is SGHDT, CDR2 YYEEEE. The CDR3 is made up of 13 amino acids. The V end lost 0 bases, the J end lost 11 bases, and 12 bases lay between the germline ends. CDR3 nucleotide sequence: TGTGCCAGCAGCTTGGACAGGAGCGGGGCCCAGCATTTT. This translates into CASSLDRSGAQHF. Together with reference TRBV5-6 and TRBJ1-5, the CDR3 gives the full variable domain: DAGVTQSPTHLIKTRGQQVTLRCSPKSGHDTVSWYQQALGQGPQFIFQYYEEEERQRGNFPDRFSGHQFPNYSSELNVNALLLGDSALYLCASSLDRSGAQHFGDGTRLSIL.

This clonotype was detected many times. This chain joins TRBV6-1 and TRBJ1-2; TRBD1 agrees at 9 bases. From germline, CDR1 is MNHNS and CDR2 SASEGT. The V and J ends lost 6 bases and 7 bases, in that order; junction bases with no gene match: 0. This CDR3 region has 11 residues. For the CDR3, the DNA is TGTGCCAGCAGGACAGGGGGTGGCTACACCTTC. This translates into CASRTGGGYTF.

The table lists this clonotype with many counts. This rearrangement joins TRBV2 to TRBJ2-1; D is ambiguous. The CDR3 loop spans 14 amino acids. Per germline, CDR1 SNHLY and CDR2 FYNNEI. V shed 9 bases and J shed 3 bases, with 15 bases lying between them. CDR3 sequence reads: CASSLPNHYNEQFF. The CDR3 DNA reads TGTGCCAGTTCACTGCCTAACCACTACAATGAGCAGTTCTTC.

This clonotype was seen repeatedly, ten times or more. The chain combines TRBV12-3 or TRBV12-4 with TRBJ2-1; TRBD2 might be the D (6 bases). The V end was cut by 7 bases, the J end by 8 bases, with 18 bases between. The CDR3 extends over 14 amino acids. CDR3 amino acids: CASTKSTRRDEQFF. The CDR3 DNA is TGTGCCAGCACCAAATCGACTAGGCGGGATGAGCAGTTCTTC.

This clonotype has ten or more counts. The J gene is TRBJ2-5, the V gene TRBV2, with D perhaps matching TRBD1 or TRBD2 (5 bases each). V lost 8 bases to trimming and J lost 5 bases, with 9 bases between them. This CDR3 region has 11 residues. CDR1 and CDR2 from the germline V gene are SNHLY and FYNNEI. CDR3 in amino acids: CASDEGETQYF. The DNA of the CDR3 is TGTGCCAGCGACGAGGGGGAGACCCAGTACTTC.

Within the sample, this clonotype is medium-sized. The chain combines TRBV12-3 or TRBV12-4 with TRBJ1-1; D is unclear. The CDR3 contains 13 residues. The V and J ends lost 6 bases and 1 base respectively, with 9 bases between them. CDR3 in DNA: TGTGCCAGCAGCTTACCTGGGAACACTGAAGCTTTCTTT. Translated: CASSLPGNTEAFF.

The CDR3, as DNA: TGTGCCAGCAGCTTAGCAGGGAATAGAGGCACCGGGGAGCTGTTTTTT. Amino acids: CASSLAGNRGTGELFF. This chain joins TRBV11-3 and TRBJ2-2; weak D call: TRBD1 (5 bases). Per germline, CDR1 SGHNT and CDR2 YENEEA. The CDR3 totals 16 residues. V lost 1 base, J lost 4 bases, and 13 bases lay in between. The full variable domain, rest sourced from reference TRBV11-3 and TRBJ2-2, is EAGVVQSPRYKIIEKKQPVAFWCNPISGHNTLYWYLQNLGQGPELLIRYENEEAVDDSQLPKDRFSAERLKGVDSTLKIQPAELGDSAVYLCASSLAGNRGTGELFFGEGSRLTVL.

This chain links TRBV5-1 with TRBJ2-3; perhaps TRBD2 as D (6 bases). This CDR3 is built from 15 residues. Germline V lookup: CDR1 SGHRS, CDR2 YFSETQ. V lost 0 bases, J lost 4 bases, and 12 bases lay in between. The CDR3 region has the DNA TGCGCCAGCAGCTTGGAGTTCGGGGGACCAGATACGCAGTATTTT. Encoded protein: CASSLEFGGPDTQYF.

This clonotype was recorded a few times. V usage is TRBV5-4 and J usage is TRBJ1-4, with a tentative D call TRBD1 (5 bases). CDR3 length: 13 amino acids. V dropped 4 bases and J dropped 6 bases, with 10 bases sitting between them. Germline V gene data show CDR1 as SGHNT and CDR2 as YYREEE (reference sequence). CDR3 nucleotide sequence: TGTGCCAGCAGCGCCAGGGTGGATGAAAAACTGTTTTTT. It translates to CASSARVDEKLFF. Full variable domain (missing parts from reference TRBV5-4 and TRBJ1-4): ETGVTQSPTHLIKTRGQQVTLRCSSQSGHNTVSWYQQALGQGPQFIFQYYREEENGRGNFPPRFSGLQFPNYSSELNVNALELDDSALYLCASSARVDEKLFFGSGTQLSVL.

This chain joins TRBV20-1 and TRBJ2-7; D remains ambiguous. The CDR3 extends over 13 amino acids. Germline-derived CDR1 and CDR2 are DFQATT and SNEGSKA (reference sequence). Trimming took 0 bases from V and 6 from J, leaving 12 bases between them. The CDR3 region has the DNA TGCAGTGCTAGAGATCGCGTCGGGCGCGAGCAGTACTTC. Protein product: CSARDRVGREQYF.

The rearrangement joins TRBV3-1 to TRBJ2-1; 10 nucleotides line up with TRBD1. CDR1 is LGHDT and CDR2 is YNNKEL in the germline V gene (reference sequence). Trimming removed 4 bases from V and 3 bases from J; junction bases left unmatched: 6. This CDR3 spans 16 amino acids. The CDR3 DNA reads as TGTGCCAGCAGCCCCGACAGGGGGCGCTTCTACAATGAGCAGTTCTTC. This sequence encodes CASSPDRGRFYNEQFF.

In its sample, this clonotype was seen many times. V usage is TRBV4-3 and J usage is TRBJ2-7; D may match TRBD1 or TRBD2 (5 bases each). The length of the CDR3 is 15 residues. Trimming stripped 0 bases from V and 0 bases from J, with 9 bases between. Germline CDR1 and CDR2: LGHNA and YSLEER. The CDR3 nucleotides read TGCGCCAGCAGCCAAGACCAGAGGGGCTCCTACGAGCAGTACTTC. This sequence encodes CASSQDQRGSYEQYF.

The sample holds many counts of this clonotype. The chain couples TRBV3-1 to TRBJ1-1, with TRBD1 identical over 8 bases. V lost 1 base, J lost 4 bases, and 2 bases stayed unmatched. This CDR3 region has 14 residues. Germline-derived CDR1 and CDR2 are LGHDT and YNNKEL (reference sequence). The CDR3 bases are TGTGCCAGCAGCCAAGGGACAGGGATCACTGAAGCTTTCTTT. Encoded protein: CASSQGTGITEAFF.

This clonotype occurred many times. The J gene is TRBJ1-4, the V gene TRBV6-5, with no clear D. The CDR3 sequence is 16 residues long. Per the germline V gene, CDR1 is MNHEY and CDR2 is SVGAGI. Trimming removed 0 bases at V and 0 bases at J, with 8 bases between. CDR3 amino acids: CASSYSSQTTNEKLFF. The CDR3, as DNA: TGTGCCAGCAGTTACTCGAGTCAGACAACTAATGAAAAACTGTTTTTT.

This clonotype turned up a few times. In nucleotides, the CDR3 is TGTGCCAGCAGCCTATTGGGACCAGCGGGTAACCCCAATGAGCAGTTCTTC. Protein: CASSLLGPAGNPNEQFF. The V call is TRBV11-2, the J call TRBJ2-1, with a possible D match to TRBD2 (6 bases). Trimming left V 5 bases short and J 6 bases short, with 23 bases between. The CDR3 length is 17 residues. Looked up from germline, CDR1 is SGHAT and CDR2 is FQNNGV.

This clonotype occurred many times. The chain recombines TRBV11-1 with TRBJ2-7, with no clear D. Deletions cut 5 bases from V and 5 bases from J, with 16 bases between. Germline V lookup: CDR1 SGHAT, CDR2 FQDESV (reference sequence). The CDR3 has 14 amino acids. The CDR3 DNA is TGTGCCAGCAGCCCCCGCAAGGGTCGGGACGAGCAGTACTTC. Its translation: CASSPRKGRDEQYF.

This clonotype was seen more than once but under ten times. The germline gene is not matched at one end of the junction; a read error may be the cause. The chain is built from TRBV28 and TRBJ2-1; 8 positions agree with TRBD1. CDR1 is MDHEN and CDR2 is SYDVKM in the germline V gene. There are 14 residues in the CDR3. The DNA for the CDR3 is TGTGCCAGCAGTTCGCAGGGACAGGTAAATGGGCAGTTCTTC. It is translated as CASSSQGQVNGQFF.

This clonotype was recorded many times. V usage is TRBV5-5 and J usage is TRBJ1-2, with D hard to call. V gave up 3 bases and J gave up 5 bases, with 8 bases separating them. Germline CDR1 is SGHKS and CDR2 is YYEKEE (reference sequence). The CDR3 consists of 12 residues. CDR3 bases: TGTGCCAGCAGCTCCAGATTTTATGGCTACACCTTC. Its protein product is CASSSRFYGYTF.

This sequence joins TRBV4-1 and TRBJ2-5, with D maybe TRBD2 (5 bases). V shed 1 base and J shed 7 bases, with 7 bases lying between them. The CDR3 has 12 amino acids. CDR1 is MGHRA and CDR2 is YSYEKL in the germline V gene. The CDR3 region is CASSQAGGTQYF. In nucleotides, the CDR3 is TGCGCCAGCAGCCAAGCTGGAGGGACCCAGTACTTC.

The chain couples TRBV19 to TRBJ2-7; D is ambiguous. Trimming took 3 bases from V and 5 from J, leaving 14 bases between them. The germline V gene has CDR1 LNHDA and CDR2 SQIVND (reference sequence). There are 14 residues in the CDR3. Written as DNA, the CDR3 is TGTGCCAGTAGTATGTCGCTGAGCTCGAACGAGCAGTACTTC. This sequence encodes CASSMSLSSNEQYF. Variable domain in full (rest from reference TRBV19 and TRBJ2-7): DGGITQSPKYLFRKEGQNVTLSCEQNLNHDAMYWYRQDPGQGLRLIYYSQIVNDFQKGDIAEGYSVSREKKESFPLTVTSAQKNPTAFYLCASSMSLSSNEQYFGPGTRLTVT.